This T cell receptor (beta chain) emerged from a study of blood T cells in healthy people across ages. V lost 5 bases to trimming and J lost 10 bases; unmatched junction nucleotides: 12. The CDR3 covers 13 residues. CDR1 and CDR2 from the germline V gene are SQVTM and ANQGSEA. For the second PCR, which ran for 7 to 11 cycles, a sample-barcoded 5' primer and a J-beta primer mix were used. TCRdb reprocessed the 5' RACE reads via MiXCR and lists one record per CDR3 protein. The sample shows approximately 850,000 distinct CDR3 sequences, roughly 60% of them seen only once. The source material was blood. The rearrangement links TRBV29-1 to TRBJ1-2; 8 positions agree with TRBD1. The origin of this receptor is a man younger than 45 in good health. DNA for the CDR3: TGCAGCGTTTCCCCTTTTATACAGGGGGACTACACCTTC. Its protein is CSVSPFIQGDYTF.